The T cell receptor (beta chain) under discussion was sequenced for a study of cytomegalovirus exposure and HLA in healthy donors. This CDR3 is built from 16 residues. V lost 3 bases, J lost 4 bases, and 8 bases stayed unmatched. Germline values: CDR1 KGHSH, CDR2 LQKENI. Study conclusions and caveats: A later analysis reportedly found that, within productive TCRs, an Asian-associated ancestry cluster had fewer N-insertions than the mean observed across the roughly 700 donors. In a later analysis, several top co-occurrence clusters appeared linked to parvovirus B19, influenza, CMV and Epstein-Barr virus. In a later analysis, TCR beta V- and J-gene trimming was associated with a missense DCLRE1C variant.

This clone was detected once. Antigen unknown. A multiplex PCR was run with 60 Vbeta primers and 13 Jbeta primers. Clones were sequenced by immunoSEQ multiplex PCR, and TCRdb holds only the in-frame ones, with some missing. Among about 190,000 clones listed, 77% were seen once. Healthy bone marrow donors formed the donor group. Sequenced input: PBMCs. This clonotype was obtained from a woman between 25 and 40 years old in good health and CMV-seropositive. The V gene is TRBV18, the J gene TRBJ1-1, with TRBD1 matching 10 bases. The CDR3 sequence: CASSPGTGVRATEAFF. CDR3 bases: TGTGCCAGCTCACCCGGGACAGGGGTTAGGGCCACTGAAGCTTTCTTT.